This is a list of T cell receptor beta chains from one sample in a study of CD8+CD57+ T cells in acquired aplastic anemia. TCRdb recomputed calls from the reads with MiXCR, one row per CDR3 protein. The sample holds under 350,000 distinct CDR3 sequences; approximately 58% are singletons and the top ten take under 1.5%. Sequencing was done on a sample of sorted CD4+, CD8+, or CD8+CD57+ T cells (not recorded which) from PBMCs. The receptors were gathered from a human donor with aplastic anemia. CDR3s include the opening cysteine and the closing phenylalanine or tryptophan. The D gene is left open where the match is weak. A clone size is listed for some rows: how often the clone was seen (once, few, many), or a class if it is expanded.

>TRBV10-3|TRBJ2-5|-|TRBD2
TGTGCCATCAGTGGCTTAGCGGGAAGAGAGACCCAGTACTTC
CAISGLAGRETQYF
>TRBV7-8|TRBJ1-5|few|-
TGTGCCAGCAGCTTAGAGCCAGGCCAGGGCAATCAGCCCCAGCATTTT
CASSLEPGQGNQPQHF
>TRBV7-2|TRBJ1-2|-|-
TGTGCCAGCAGATTGGGCGAATATGGCTACACCTTC
CASRLGEYGYTF
>TRBV2|TRBJ1-1|-|-
TGTGCCAGCAGGGGGGGAGGGGACACTGAAGCTTTCTTT
CASRGGGDTEAFF
>TRBV10-3|TRBJ1-5|-|-
TGTGCCATCAGTGAATCAGGTAGCAATCAGCCCCAGCATTTT
CAISESGSNQPQHF
>TRBV19|TRBJ2-3|-|-
TGTGCCAGTAGCCAGCAGAGCACAGATACGCAGTATTTT
CASSQQSTDTQYF
>TRBV19|TRBJ2-7|-|-
TGTGCCAGTAGTATCGGCCATACGAGCTCCTACGAGCAGTACTTC
CASSIGHTSSYEQYF
>TRBV5-5|TRBJ1-2|few|TRBD1
TGTGCCAGCAGCACTCACAGGGGTGGCTACACCTTC
CASSTHRGGYTF
>TRBV28|TRBJ1-2|many|TRBD1
TGTGCCAGCAGTTCATGGGACAGGGTTGACTATGGCTACACCTTC
CASSSWDRVDYGYTF
>TRBV6-1|TRBJ2-7|-|-
TGTGCCTGTAGCAATTACGAGCAGTACTTC
CACSNYEQYF
>TRBV4-1|TRBJ2-7|many|TRBD1
TGCGCCAGCAGCCAAGGCCAGGCCAGGGGGCACTACGAGCAGTACTTC
CASSQGQARGHYEQYF
>TRBV7-3|TRBJ2-3|-|-
TGTGCTAGCGCAACAGGGTTGGGGAGCACAGATACGCAGTATTTT
CASATGLGSTDTQYF
>TRBV4-1|TRBJ1-1|-|-
TGCGCCAGCAGCCAAGATAGAACAGGGTCCGCTTTCTTT
CASSQDRTGSAFF
>TRBV7-2|TRBJ1-1|many|-
TGTGCCAGCAGCTCGCGCCCAGGTGGATGGACTGAAGCTTTCTTT
CASSSRPGGWTEAFF
>TRBV2|TRBJ1-6|-|TRBD1
TGTGCCAGCAGTGTAACCCCACAGGGGATTAGGGGCTCACCCCTCCACTTT
CASSVTPQGIRGSPLHF
>TRBV11-2|TRBJ1-6|-|-
TGTGCCAGCAGCTTCGAGAGGGGGGGCGCGGGTAATTCACCCCTCCACTTT
CASSFERGGAGNSPLHF
>TRBV7-2|TRBJ2-1|-|TRBD2
TGTGCCAGCAGCATCACTAGCGGGCCTCACAATGAGCAGTTCTTC
CASSITSGPHNEQFF
>TRBV4-3|TRBJ1-2|-|-
TGCGCCAGCAGCCAAGTGGGAACAGGCGTTTTTCATGGCTACACCTTC
CASSQVGTGVFHGYTF
>TRBV2|TRBJ1-1|few|-
TGTGCCAGCAGGGGGCTGCAGGGCCGGAACACTGAAGCTTTCTTT
CASRGLQGRNTEAFF
>TRBV7-6|TRBJ1-6|-|-
TGTGCCAGCAGCGCCGGGACACTCGGTTATAATTCACCCCTCCACTTT
CASSAGTLGYNSPLHF
>TRBV20-1|TRBJ1-1|-|-
TGCAGTGCCCCTGGGGGCGTTGCTGAAGCTTTCTTT
CSAPGGVAEAFF
>TRBV12-3/TRBV12-4|TRBJ1-1|-|-
TGTGCCAGCAGTGCTGGTGCTCTCACTGAAGCTTTCTTT
CASSAGALTEAFF
>TRBV24-1|TRBJ2-2|-|-
TGTGCCACCAGTGATTCGGGGTCGGGGAGGACCGGGGAGCTGTTTTTT
CATSDSGSGRTGELFF
>TRBV7-9|TRBJ2-2|-|-
TGTGCCAGTAGTATCCCCGGGGAGCTGTTTTTT
CASSIPGELFF
>TRBV4-2|TRBJ2-2|-|-
TGTGCCAGCAGCCAAGAAGGCCGCGGGGACGGGACCACCGGGGAGCTGTTTTTT
CASSQEGRGDGTTGELFF
>TRBV19|TRBJ1-2|many|TRBD1
TGTGCCAGTAACCCGACAGGGACTAACTATGGCTACACCTTC
CASNPTGTNYGYTF
>TRBV9|TRBJ1-1|-|-
TGTGCCAGCAGCACGACAGACTATGAAGCTTTCTTT
CASSTTDYEAFF
>TRBV5-6|TRBJ1-5|-|-
TGTGCCAGCAGCTCTCCTGGAGGGCCCCAGCATTTT
CASSSPGGPQHF
>TRBV2|TRBJ1-1|medium-sized|-
TGTGCCAGCAGTGAGGGGGCGTACACTGAAGCTTTCTTT
CASSEGAYTEAFF
>TRBV18|TRBJ2-1|-|TRBD1
TGTGCCAGCTCACCCCTACAGACAGGGGTGGGCGGGCAGTTCTTC
CASSPLQTGVGGQFF
>TRBV19|TRBJ2-7|-|TRBD1
TGTGCCAGTACCCCAGGGGGCTCCTACGAGCAGTACTTC
CASTPGGSYEQYF
>TRBV2|TRBJ2-7|few|TRBD2
TGTGCCAGCACCGAGCGGGACCACGAGCAGTACTTC
CASTERDHEQYF
>TRBV24-1|TRBJ1-1|-|-
TGTGCCACCAGTGAAGGCGGGACTGAAGCTTTCTTT
CATSEGGTEAFF
>TRBV6-1|TRBJ1-5|-|-
TGTGCCAGCATTTTCAACGGGCAAAATCAGCCCCAGCATTTT
CASIFNGQNQPQHF
>TRBV9|TRBJ2-1|-|-
TGTGCCAGCAGCGTAAGCGCGGCGACATACAATGAGCAGTTCTTC
CASSVSAATYNEQFF
>TRBV15|TRBJ1-1|once|-
TGTGCCACCAGCGCGCGGGGGGAGAACACTGAAGCTTTCTTT
CATSARGENTEAFF
>TRBV5-1|TRBJ1-2|-|TRBD1
TGCGCCAGCAGCAGATACGCCGGGACAGGGGGCGCAGATTATGGCTACACCTTC
CASSRYAGTGGADYGYTF
>TRBV15|TRBJ2-3|-|TRBD2
TGTGCCACCAGCAGAGGCCTAGCGGGGAGTGGAGATACGCAGTATTTT
CATSRGLAGSGDTQYF
>TRBV5-6|TRBJ2-1|-|TRBD2
TGTGCCAGCAGCACCCCAGCGGGGGGGAACAATGAGCAGTTCTTC
CASSTPAGGNNEQFF
>TRBV15|TRBJ2-7|-|-
TGTGCCACCAGCAGAGGTGGCTCCTACGAGCAGTACTTC
CATSRGGSYEQYF
>TRBV5-1|TRBJ1-4|-|-
TGCGCCAGCAGCTCCCAGGCGGGAAGCCATGAAAAACTGTTTTTT
CASSSQAGSHEKLFF
>TRBV20-1|TRBJ2-7|-|-
TGCAGTGCTAGAGGTTGGGGGGATTACGAGCAGTACTTC
CSARGWGDYEQYF
>TRBV7-8|TRBJ2-7|-|TRBD2
TGTGCCAGCAGCTTCCTAGCCCCACTAGGGACTAAAAGCTACGAGCAGTACTTC
CASSFLAPLGTKSYEQYF
>TRBV18|TRBJ2-3|few|TRBD2
TGTGCCAGCTCACCTATTCGGACTAGCTTTGGGGATACGCAGTATTTT
CASSPIRTSFGDTQYF
>TRBV12-3/TRBV12-4|TRBJ1-4|many|-
TGTGCCAGCAGTTTAAGGGGATCGGCCCGGGGGAAACTGTTTTTT
CASSLRGSARGKLFF
>TRBV11-3|TRBJ2-2|many|-
TGTGCCAGCAGCTTAGACGGGAGAGTCCACGGGGAGCTGTTTTTT
CASSLDGRVHGELFF
>TRBV5-1|TRBJ1-2|-|TRBD1
TGCGCCAGCAGCCCCGGACAGGGATGGGGCTACACCTTC
CASSPGQGWGYTF
>TRBV19|TRBJ2-7|many|TRBD2
TGTGCCAGTAGTAGTAGCGGGACTGCCTACGAGCAGTACTTC
CASSSSGTAYEQYF
>TRBV20-1|TRBJ2-5|many|TRBD2
TGCAGTGCTTATCCTAGCGGGAGACCGAAAGAGACCCAGTACTTC
CSAYPSGRPKETQYF
>TRBV20-1|TRBJ2-7|-|-
TGCAGTGCTAGCGATTCGGGACGGGGTCACGAGCAGTACTTC
CSASDSGRGHEQYF
>TRBV5-1|TRBJ2-5|few|TRBD2
TGCGCCAGTAGCGGGGAACTGGAGACCCAGTACTTC
CASSGELETQYF
>TRBV12-3/TRBV12-4|TRBJ2-3|once|-
TGTGCCAGCAGTTTCGTGACTAGTAGCGCAGATACGCAGTATTTT
CASSFVTSSADTQYF
>TRBV10-3|TRBJ1-2|-|TRBD1
TGTGCCAGCACGGACAGGGACTATGGCTACACCTTC
CASTDRDYGYTF
>TRBV19|TRBJ2-2|many|TRBD2
TGTGCCAGTAGCAAGACTAGCGGGAGGACCGGGGAGCTGTTTTTT
CASSKTSGRTGELFF
>TRBV5-6|TRBJ1-2|many|-
TGTGCCAGCAGCTTGGGCCCGCCACCTTTCTATGGCTACACCTTC
CASSLGPPPFYGYTF
>TRBV2|TRBJ1-5|-|-
TGTGCCAGCAGGGGGGAAACAGGTCAGCCCCAGCATTTT
CASRGETGQPQHF
>TRBV5-5|TRBJ1-1|few|-
TGTGCCACCGCCGACCGCTACACTGAAGCTTTCTTT
CATADRYTEAFF
>TRBV6-5|TRBJ2-1|-|-
TGTGCCAGCAGTTACAGTGGTTGGGCTGAGCAGTTCTTC
CASSYSGWAEQFF
>TRBV7-9|TRBJ2-7|-|TRBD1
TGTGCCAGCAGCTTAATGGGGACAGGGGGCTACGAGCAGTACTTC
CASSLMGTGGYEQYF
>TRBV20-1|TRBJ2-5|many|TRBD1
TGCAGTGCTAGAGAAAGGACAGGGGTCCAAGAGACCCAGTACTTC
CSARERTGVQETQYF